This TCR beta chain was identified in a study of T cells in Graves' hyperthyroidism and ophthalmopathy. Overall study results and limits: Researchers found most expanded thyroid clonotypes above 0.001 in blood as well.

This CDR3 region has 13 residues. In this sample, this clonotype turned up many times. The target antigen is unknown. At one of its ends the junction is not consistent with the germline gene, which may arise from a read error. It was uncontrolled infection, other autoimmune disease, pregnancy or lactation that excluded patients. Orbital computed tomography and thyroid ultrasound, together with serum TRAb and thyroxine and clinical symptoms, were used for diagnoses. RNA transcripts yielded amplified TCR beta CDR3 regions. A first-round RT-PCR of the TCR CDR3 used the HTBI primer set. Via MiXCR, TCRdb re-called the multiplex PCR reads, giving one row per CDR3 protein. Here the sample spans 250,000 to 400,000 distinct CDR3 sequences, roughly an eighth being singletons.

This sequence was found in a woman aged 40 to 49 with Graves' ophthalmopathy. The chain joins TRBV12-3 or TRBV12-4 to TRBJ1-2; the D is unclear. The sample comprised blood. CDR3 in DNA: TGTGCCAGCAGCTTAGGGTCGGAGAATGGCTACACCTTC. It translates to CASSLGSENGYTF.